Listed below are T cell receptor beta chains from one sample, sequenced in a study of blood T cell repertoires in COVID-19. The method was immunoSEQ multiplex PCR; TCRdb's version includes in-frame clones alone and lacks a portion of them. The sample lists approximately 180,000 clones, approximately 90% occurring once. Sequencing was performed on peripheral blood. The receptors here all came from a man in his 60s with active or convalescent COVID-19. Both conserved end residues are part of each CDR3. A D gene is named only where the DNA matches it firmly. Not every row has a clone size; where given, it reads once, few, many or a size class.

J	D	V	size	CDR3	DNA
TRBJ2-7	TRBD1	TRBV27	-	CASSFKTGDGYEQYF	TGTGCCAGCAGTTTCAAAACAGGGGACGGCTACGAGCAGTACTTC
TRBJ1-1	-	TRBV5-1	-	CASSPDTGNARTEAFF	TGCGCCAGCAGCCCCGACACAGGGAACGCGCGGACTGAAGCTTTCTTT
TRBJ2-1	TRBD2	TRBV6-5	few	CASSSSSGGYNEQFF	TGTGCCAGCAGTTCGTCTAGCGGGGGTTACAATGAGCAGTTCTTC
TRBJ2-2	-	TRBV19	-	CASSTNDRTGELFF	TGTGCCAGTAGTACTAACGACAGAACCGGGGAGCTGTTTTTT
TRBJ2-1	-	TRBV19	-	CASSIWSPGAYNEQFF	TGTGCCAGTAGCATTTGGAGTCCGGGGGCCTACAATGAGCAGTTCTTC
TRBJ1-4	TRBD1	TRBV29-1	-	CSVARGQGEKLFF	TGCAGCGTTGCTCGGGGACAGGGGGAAAAACTGTTTTTT
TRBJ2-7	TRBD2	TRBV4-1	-	CASSQAWHGTSGGPYYEQYF	TGCGCCAGCAGCCAAGCCTGGCACGGGACTAGCGGGGGCCCTTACTACGAGCAGTACTTC
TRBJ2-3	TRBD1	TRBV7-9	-	CASSYDRGVTDTQYF	TGTGCCAGCAGTTACGACAGGGGGGTCACAGATACGCAGTATTTT
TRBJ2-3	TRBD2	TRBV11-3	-	CASSLSGGTDTQYF	TGTGCCAGCAGCTTGAGCGGGGGCACAGATACGCAGTATTTT
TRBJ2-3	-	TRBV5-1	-	CASSPDTFTDTQYF	TGCGCCAGCAGCCCCGACACGTTCACAGATACGCAGTATTTT
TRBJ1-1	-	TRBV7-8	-	CASSLAFPGSDHKPNRKKEAFF	TGTGCCAGCAGCTTAGCGTTCCCGGGAAGCGACCATAAACCGAACCGAAAGAAGGAAGCTTTCTTT
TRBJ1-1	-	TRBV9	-	CASSGAGVGTEAFF	TGTGCCAGCAGCGGCGCAGGGGTTGGAACTGAAGCTTTCTTT
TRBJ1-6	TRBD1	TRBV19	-	CASSIAGTGGYNSPLHF	TGTGCCAGTAGTATAGCCGGGACAGGGGGTTATAATTCACCCCTCCACTTT
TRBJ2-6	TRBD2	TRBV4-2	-	CASSQHGTSEAGANVLTF	TGTGCCAGCAGCCAACATGGGACTAGCGAGGCTGGGGCCAACGTCCTGACTTTC
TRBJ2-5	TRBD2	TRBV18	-	CASSPALGLVVETQYF	TGTGCCAGCTCACCAGCCCTAGGACTAGTGGTAGAGACCCAGTACTTC
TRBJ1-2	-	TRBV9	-	CASSVDSEGYTF	TGTGCCAGCAGCGTAGACTCGGAGGGCTACACCTTC
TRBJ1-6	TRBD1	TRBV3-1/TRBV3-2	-	CASSGRDRAPSPLHF	TGTGCCAGCAGCGGTCGGGACAGGGCTCCTTCACCCCTCCACTTT
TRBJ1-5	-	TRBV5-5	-	CASSGWGDQPQHF	TGTGCCAGCAGCGGGTGGGGCGACCAGCCCCAGCATTTT
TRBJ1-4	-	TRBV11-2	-	CASSRQPHNEKLFF	TGTGCCAGCAGCCGACAGCCACATAATGAAAAACTGTTTTTT
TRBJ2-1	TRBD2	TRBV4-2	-	CASSQDWRGGYNEQFF	TGTGCCAGCAGCCAGGATTGGCGGGGGGGCTACAATGAGCAGTTCTTC
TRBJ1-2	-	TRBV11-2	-	CASSKDRNYGYTF	TGTGCCAGCAGCAAGGACAGAAACTATGGCTACACCTTC
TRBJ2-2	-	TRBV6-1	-	CASSVNSPGQRNTGELFF	TGTGCCAGCAGTGTCAATAGCCCGGGACAACGGAACACCGGGGAGCTGTTTTTT
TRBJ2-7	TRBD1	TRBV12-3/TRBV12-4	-	CASAPGQGYEQYF	TGTGCCAGCGCCCCCGGACAGGGATACGAGCAGTACTTC
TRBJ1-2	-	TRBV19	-	CASSIGTAYGYTF	TGTGCCAGTAGTATAGGGACAGCCTATGGCTACACCTTC
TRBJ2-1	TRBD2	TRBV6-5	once	CASSYSPSGAYNEQFF	TGTGCCAGCAGTTACTCGCCTAGCGGGGCCTACAATGAGCAGTTCTTC
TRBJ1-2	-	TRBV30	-	CAWSEDSNYGYTF	TGTGCCTGGAGTGAAGACAGTAACTATGGCTACACCTTC
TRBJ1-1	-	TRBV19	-	CASSRQENTEAFF	TGTGCCAGTAGTAGGCAGGAGAACACTGAAGCTTTCTTT